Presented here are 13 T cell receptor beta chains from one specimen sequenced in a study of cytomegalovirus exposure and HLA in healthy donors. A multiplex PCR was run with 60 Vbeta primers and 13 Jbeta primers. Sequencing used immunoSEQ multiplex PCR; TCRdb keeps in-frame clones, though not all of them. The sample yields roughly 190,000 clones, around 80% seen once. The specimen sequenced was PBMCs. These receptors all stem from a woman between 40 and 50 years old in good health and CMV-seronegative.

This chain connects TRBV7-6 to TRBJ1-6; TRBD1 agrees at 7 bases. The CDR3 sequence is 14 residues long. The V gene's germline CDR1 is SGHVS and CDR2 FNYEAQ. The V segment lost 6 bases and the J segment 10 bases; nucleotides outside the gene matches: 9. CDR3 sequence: CASSLTSGGSPLHF. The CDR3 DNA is TGTGCCAGCAGTTTAACATCAGGGGGATCACCCCTCCACTTT.

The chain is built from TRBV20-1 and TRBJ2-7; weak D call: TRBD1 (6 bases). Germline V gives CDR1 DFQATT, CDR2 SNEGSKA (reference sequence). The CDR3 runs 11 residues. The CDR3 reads CGVAGAEEQYV. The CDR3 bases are TGCGGAGTGGCAGGGGCAGAAGAGCAGTACGTC.

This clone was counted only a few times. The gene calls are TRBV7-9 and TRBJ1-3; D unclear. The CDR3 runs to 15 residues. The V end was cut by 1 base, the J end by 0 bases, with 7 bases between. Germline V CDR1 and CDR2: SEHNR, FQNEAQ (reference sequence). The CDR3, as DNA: TGTGCCAGCAGCTTAGGTTCAGGCTCTGGAAACACCATATATTTT. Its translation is CASSLGSGSGNTIYF.

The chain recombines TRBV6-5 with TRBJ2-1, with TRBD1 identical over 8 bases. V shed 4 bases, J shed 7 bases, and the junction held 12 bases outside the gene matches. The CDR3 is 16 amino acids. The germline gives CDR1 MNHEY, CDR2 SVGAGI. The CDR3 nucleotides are TGTGCCAGCAGTTCCTTCAGACAGGGGTTAAAGAATGAGCAGTTCTTC. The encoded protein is CASSSFRQGLKNEQFF.

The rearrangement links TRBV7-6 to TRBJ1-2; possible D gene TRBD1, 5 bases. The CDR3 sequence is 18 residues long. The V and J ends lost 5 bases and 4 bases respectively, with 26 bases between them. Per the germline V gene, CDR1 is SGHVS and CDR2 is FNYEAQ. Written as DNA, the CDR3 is TGTGCCAGCAGCCCTGCGGACACTCATGTGATTAGCGGCTATGGCTACACCTTC. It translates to CASSPADTHVISGYGYTF.

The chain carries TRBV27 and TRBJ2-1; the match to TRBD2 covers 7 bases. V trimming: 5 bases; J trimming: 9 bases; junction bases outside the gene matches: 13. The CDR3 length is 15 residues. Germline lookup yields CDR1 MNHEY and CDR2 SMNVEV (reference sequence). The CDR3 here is CASSPRTRSDGEQFF. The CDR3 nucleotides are TGTGCCAGCAGTCCACGGACTAGGAGCGACGGTGAGCAGTTCTTC.

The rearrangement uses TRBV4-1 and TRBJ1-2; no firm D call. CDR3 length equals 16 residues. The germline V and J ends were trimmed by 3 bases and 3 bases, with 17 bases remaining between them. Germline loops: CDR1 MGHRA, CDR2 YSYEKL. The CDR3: CASSQPVGADYYGYTF. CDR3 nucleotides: TGCGCCAGCAGCCAGCCTGTGGGAGCGGACTACTATGGCTACACCTTC.

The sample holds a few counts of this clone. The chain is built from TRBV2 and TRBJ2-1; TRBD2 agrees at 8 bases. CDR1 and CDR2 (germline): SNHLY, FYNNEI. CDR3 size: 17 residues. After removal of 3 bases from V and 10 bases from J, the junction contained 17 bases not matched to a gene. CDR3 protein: CASSDGLAGAGEREQFF. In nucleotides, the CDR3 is TGTGCCAGCAGTGATGGGCTAGCGGGTGCCGGTGAGAGGGAGCAGTTCTTC.

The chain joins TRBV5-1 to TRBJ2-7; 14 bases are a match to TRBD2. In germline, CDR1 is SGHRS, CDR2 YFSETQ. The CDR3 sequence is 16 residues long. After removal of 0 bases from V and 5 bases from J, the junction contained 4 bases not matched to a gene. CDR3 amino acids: CASSLGLAGGPDEQYV. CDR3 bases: TGCGCCAGCAGCTTGGGACTAGCGGGAGGGCCCGACGAGCAGTACGTC.

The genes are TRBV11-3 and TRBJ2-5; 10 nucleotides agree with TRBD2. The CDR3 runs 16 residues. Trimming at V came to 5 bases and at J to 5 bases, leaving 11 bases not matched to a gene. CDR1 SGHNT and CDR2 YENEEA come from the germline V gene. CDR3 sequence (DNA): TGTGCCAGCAGCCCCTTGCGACTAGCGGGCCGGGAGACCCAGTACTTC. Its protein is CASSPLRLAGRETQYF.

For the CDR3, the DNA is TGTGCCAGTAGTATAGAAGGGGGCGGTGAAGCTTTCTTT. Protein product: CASSIEGGGEAFF. The chain employs TRBV19 and TRBJ1-1, with TRBD1 identical over 7 bases. This CDR3 spans 13 amino acids. Germline trimming cut 0 bases from V and 7 bases from J; bases unmatched to any gene: 2. The germline V gene has CDR1 LNHDA and CDR2 SQIVND (reference sequence).

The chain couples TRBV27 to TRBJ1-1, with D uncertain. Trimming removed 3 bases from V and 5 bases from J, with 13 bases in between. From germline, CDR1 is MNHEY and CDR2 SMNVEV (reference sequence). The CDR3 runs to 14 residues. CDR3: CASSFVRWRTEAFF. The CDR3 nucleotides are TGTGCCAGCAGTTTCGTCCGCTGGAGGACTGAAGCTTTCTTT.

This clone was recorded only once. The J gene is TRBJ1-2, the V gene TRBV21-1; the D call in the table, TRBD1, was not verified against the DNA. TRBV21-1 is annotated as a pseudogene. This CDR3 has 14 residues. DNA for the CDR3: TGTGCCAGCAGCAAGGACAGGGACATATATGGCTACACCTTC. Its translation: CASSKDRDIYGYTF.